The following is a T cell receptor (beta chain) sequence with its context. The CDR3 has 13 amino acids. Trimming stripped 6 bases from V and 4 bases from J, with 12 bases between. Germline V gene lookup returns CDR1 MDHEN and CDR2 SYDVKM. The entry originates in a study of blood T cell repertoires in COVID-19. The wider study: Material from acute and convalescent COVID-19 was sourced from the United States, Italy and Spain. T cells, B-cell-depleted T cells, or PBMCs provided the cDNA or gDNA that served as material.

Original methodology: Amplification of reference gene primers provided the estimated nucleated cell counts. Produced via immunoSEQ multiplex PCR; TCRdb's table is partial and in-frame only. That table supplies the V and J calls and clone size; D and trimming were determined from the DNA. The sample contains about 210,000 clones, around 83% of which appear only once. Enrollment of patients from Seattle took place during active infection, with longitudinal follow-up. The receptor was derived from a woman between 65 and 79 years old with COVID-19, enrolled during active disease. Sequenced input: peripheral blood. The rearrangement links TRBV28 to TRBJ1-1, with D possibly matching TRBD1 (6 bases). The CDR3 spells CASSAQGRTEAFF. The DNA for the CDR3 is TGTGCCAGCAGCGCGCAGGGGCGCACTGAAGCTTTCTTT.